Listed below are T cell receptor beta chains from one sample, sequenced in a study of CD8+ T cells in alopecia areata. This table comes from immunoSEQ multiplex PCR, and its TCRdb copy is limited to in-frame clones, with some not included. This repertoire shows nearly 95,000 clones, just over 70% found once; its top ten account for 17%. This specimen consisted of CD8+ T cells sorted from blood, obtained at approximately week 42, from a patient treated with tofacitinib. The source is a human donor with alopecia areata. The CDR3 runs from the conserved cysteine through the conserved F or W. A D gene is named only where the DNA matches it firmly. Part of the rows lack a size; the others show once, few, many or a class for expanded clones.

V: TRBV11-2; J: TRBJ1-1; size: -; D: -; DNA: TGTGCCAGCAGCCCCCAAAGTGACACTGAAGCTTTCTTT; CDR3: CASSPQSDTEAFF
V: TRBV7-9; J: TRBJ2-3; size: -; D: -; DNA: TGTGCCAGCAGCTTAGCCGGCAGGAGCACAGATACGCAGTATTTT; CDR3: CASSLAGRSTDTQYF
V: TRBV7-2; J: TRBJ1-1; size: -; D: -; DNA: TGTGCCAGCAGCCCGGCGGTCCACATGAACACTGAAGCTTTCTTT; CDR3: CASSPAVHMNTEAFF
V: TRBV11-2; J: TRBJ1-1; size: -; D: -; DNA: TGTGCCAGCAGCTATGACACCTCGAACACTGAAGCTTTCTTT; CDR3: CASSYDTSNTEAFF
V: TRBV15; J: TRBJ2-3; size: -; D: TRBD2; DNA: TGTGCCACCAGCACCGAGGATAGCGGGGTCTTCGATACGCAGTATTTT; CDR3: CATSTEDSGVFDTQYF
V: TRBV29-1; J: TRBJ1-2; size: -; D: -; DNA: TGCAGCGTTGGTAGAGGCTACACCTTC; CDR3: CSVGRGYTF
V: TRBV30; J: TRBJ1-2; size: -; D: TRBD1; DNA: TGTGCCTGGTTTGGACAGGGAGAGTATGGCTACACCTTC; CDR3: CAWFGQGEYGYTF
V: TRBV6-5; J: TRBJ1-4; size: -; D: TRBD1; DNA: TGTGCCAGCAGCTGGACAGGGGGCTTTGAAAAACTGTTTTTT; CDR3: CASSWTGGFEKLFF
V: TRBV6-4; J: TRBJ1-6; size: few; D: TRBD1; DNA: TGTGCCAGCAGTGACTCAGGACAGGGATCATCACCCCTCCACTTT; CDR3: CASSDSGQGSSPLHF
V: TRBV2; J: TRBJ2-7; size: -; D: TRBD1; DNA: TGTGCCAGCGCTGCGGCTGGGACAGCCTACGAGCAGTACTTC; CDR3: CASAAAGTAYEQYF
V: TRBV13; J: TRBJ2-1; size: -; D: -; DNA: TGTGCCAGCAGCTCCCGGGGATTCGCCCGGGGGAATGAGCAGTTCTTC; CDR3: CASSSRGFARGNEQFF
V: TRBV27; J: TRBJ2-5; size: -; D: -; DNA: TGTGCCAGCAGACCCCAGGGAAACCAAGAGACCCAGTACTTC; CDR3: CASRPQGNQETQYF
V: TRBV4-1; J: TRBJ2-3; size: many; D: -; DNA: TGCGCCAGCAGCCAAGTCAGGACCACAGATACGCAGTATTTT; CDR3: CASSQVRTTDTQYF
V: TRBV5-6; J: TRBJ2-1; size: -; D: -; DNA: TGTGCCAGCAGCTTGAGTAGTAACAATGAGCAGTTCTTC; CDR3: CASSLSSNNEQFF
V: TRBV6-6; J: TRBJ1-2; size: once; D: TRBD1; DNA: TGTGCCAGCAGTTACTCGGAGGGGGCTAATGGCTACACCTTC; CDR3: CASSYSEGANGYTF
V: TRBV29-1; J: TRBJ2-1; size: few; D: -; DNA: TGCAGCGTTGAAGTGGGCCCGAGGGATGAGCAGTTCTTC; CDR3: CSVEVGPRDEQFF
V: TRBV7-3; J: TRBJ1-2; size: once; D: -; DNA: TGTGCCAGCAGCTTAAATGCCGGGTCGGGCTACACCTTC; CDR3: CASSLNAGSGYTF
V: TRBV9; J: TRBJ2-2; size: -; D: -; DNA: TGTGCCAGCAGCCCCAGGGGTGCCGGGGAGCTGTTTTTT; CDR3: CASSPRGAGELFF
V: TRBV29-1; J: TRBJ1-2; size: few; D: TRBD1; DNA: TGCAGCGTTGTAGGGGGCAATAACTATGGCTACACCTTC; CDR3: CSVVGGNNYGYTF
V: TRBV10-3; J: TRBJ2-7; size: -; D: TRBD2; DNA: TGTGCCATCAGTGAAGGCATTGGGGGGGGCGAGCAGTACTTC; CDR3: CAISEGIGGGEQYF
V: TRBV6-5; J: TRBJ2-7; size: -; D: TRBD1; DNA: TGTGCCAGCAGGGGACAGGTTGGGGGGTCCCACGAGCAGTACTTC; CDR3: CASRGQVGGSHEQYF
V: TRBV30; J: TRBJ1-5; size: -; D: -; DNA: TGTGCCTGGAGTGTGGGAGGTAATCAGCCCCAGCATTTT; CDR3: CAWSVGGNQPQHF
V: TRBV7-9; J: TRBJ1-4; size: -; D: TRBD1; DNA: TGTGCCAGCAGCCCCTCTGAGGGGGCCGGGGAAAAACTGTTTTTT; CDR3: CASSPSEGAGEKLFF
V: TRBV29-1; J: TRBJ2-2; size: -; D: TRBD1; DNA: TGCAGCGTTGACGGACAGGGAAGAGCCGGGGAGCTGTTTTTT; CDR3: CSVDGQGRAGELFF
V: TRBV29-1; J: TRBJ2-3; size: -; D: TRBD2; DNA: TGCAGCATTATAGCGGGGGAATACACAGATACGCAGTATTTT; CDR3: CSIIAGEYTDTQYF
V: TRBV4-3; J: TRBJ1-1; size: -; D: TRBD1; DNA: TGCGCCAGCAGCCAAGGGACAGGTTACACTGAAGCTTTCTTT; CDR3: CASSQGTGYTEAFF
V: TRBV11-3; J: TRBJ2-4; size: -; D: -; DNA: TGTGCCAGCAGCTTAAAAACTGGAGCCAAAAACATTCAGTACTTC; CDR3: CASSLKTGAKNIQYF
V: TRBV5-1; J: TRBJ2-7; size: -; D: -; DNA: TGCGCCAGCAGCTTGGGCAGGGCCTACGAGCAGTACTTC; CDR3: CASSLGRAYEQYF
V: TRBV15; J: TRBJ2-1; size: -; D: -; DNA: TGTGCCACCAGCATAACAGTCGGGGGCCGCAATGAGCAGTTCTTC; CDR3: CATSITVGGRNEQFF
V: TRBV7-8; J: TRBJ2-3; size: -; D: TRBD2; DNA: TGTGCCAGCAGCGTGAGTAGCGGGGAGATCAAGAGCACAGATACGCAGTATTTT; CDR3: CASSVSSGEIKSTDTQYF
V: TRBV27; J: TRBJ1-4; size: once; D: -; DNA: TGTGCCAGCAGTGGGGGGCCTAATGAAAAACTGTTTTTT; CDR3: CASSGGPNEKLFF
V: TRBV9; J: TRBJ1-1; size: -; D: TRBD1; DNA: TGTGCCAGCAGCCACAACAGGGGAGAAGCTTTCTTT; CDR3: CASSHNRGEAFF
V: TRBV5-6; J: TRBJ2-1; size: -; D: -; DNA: TGTGCCAGCAGCTTGGGGCATCGGGAGCAGTTCTTC; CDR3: CASSLGHREQFF
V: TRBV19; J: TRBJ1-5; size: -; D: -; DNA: TGTGCCAGTAGTATGTCGAACAGCCTTAATCAGCCCCAGCATTTT; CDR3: CASSMSNSLNQPQHF
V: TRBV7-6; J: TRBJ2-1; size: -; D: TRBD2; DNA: TGTGCCAGCAGCCAAACTAGCGGGGGGGCCAGGGAGCAGTTCTTC; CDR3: CASSQTSGGAREQFF
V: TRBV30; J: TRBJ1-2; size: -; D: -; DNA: TGTGCCTGGAGTGAAGTGGGGACAAGCTATGGCTACACCTTC; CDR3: CAWSEVGTSYGYTF
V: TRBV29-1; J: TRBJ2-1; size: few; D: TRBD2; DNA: TGCAGCGTTGAAGCCAGGGGTAGCGGGGCGCCCAGGACAACCTACAATGAGCAGTTCTTC; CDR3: CSVEARGSGAPRTTYNEQFF
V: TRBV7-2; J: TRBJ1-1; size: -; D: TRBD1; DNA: TGTGCCAGCAGCTTAGAGGGGACAGGGAACACTGAAGCTTTCTTT; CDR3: CASSLEGTGNTEAFF
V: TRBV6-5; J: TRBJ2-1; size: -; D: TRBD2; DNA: TGTGCCAGCAGCCAAGTGACTAGCGGAGAGCAGTTCTTC; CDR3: CASSQVTSGEQFF
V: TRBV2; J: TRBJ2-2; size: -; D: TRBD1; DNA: TGTGCCAGCAGTGAATGGGACAGCCCCACCGGGGAGCTGTTTTTT; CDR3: CASSEWDSPTGELFF